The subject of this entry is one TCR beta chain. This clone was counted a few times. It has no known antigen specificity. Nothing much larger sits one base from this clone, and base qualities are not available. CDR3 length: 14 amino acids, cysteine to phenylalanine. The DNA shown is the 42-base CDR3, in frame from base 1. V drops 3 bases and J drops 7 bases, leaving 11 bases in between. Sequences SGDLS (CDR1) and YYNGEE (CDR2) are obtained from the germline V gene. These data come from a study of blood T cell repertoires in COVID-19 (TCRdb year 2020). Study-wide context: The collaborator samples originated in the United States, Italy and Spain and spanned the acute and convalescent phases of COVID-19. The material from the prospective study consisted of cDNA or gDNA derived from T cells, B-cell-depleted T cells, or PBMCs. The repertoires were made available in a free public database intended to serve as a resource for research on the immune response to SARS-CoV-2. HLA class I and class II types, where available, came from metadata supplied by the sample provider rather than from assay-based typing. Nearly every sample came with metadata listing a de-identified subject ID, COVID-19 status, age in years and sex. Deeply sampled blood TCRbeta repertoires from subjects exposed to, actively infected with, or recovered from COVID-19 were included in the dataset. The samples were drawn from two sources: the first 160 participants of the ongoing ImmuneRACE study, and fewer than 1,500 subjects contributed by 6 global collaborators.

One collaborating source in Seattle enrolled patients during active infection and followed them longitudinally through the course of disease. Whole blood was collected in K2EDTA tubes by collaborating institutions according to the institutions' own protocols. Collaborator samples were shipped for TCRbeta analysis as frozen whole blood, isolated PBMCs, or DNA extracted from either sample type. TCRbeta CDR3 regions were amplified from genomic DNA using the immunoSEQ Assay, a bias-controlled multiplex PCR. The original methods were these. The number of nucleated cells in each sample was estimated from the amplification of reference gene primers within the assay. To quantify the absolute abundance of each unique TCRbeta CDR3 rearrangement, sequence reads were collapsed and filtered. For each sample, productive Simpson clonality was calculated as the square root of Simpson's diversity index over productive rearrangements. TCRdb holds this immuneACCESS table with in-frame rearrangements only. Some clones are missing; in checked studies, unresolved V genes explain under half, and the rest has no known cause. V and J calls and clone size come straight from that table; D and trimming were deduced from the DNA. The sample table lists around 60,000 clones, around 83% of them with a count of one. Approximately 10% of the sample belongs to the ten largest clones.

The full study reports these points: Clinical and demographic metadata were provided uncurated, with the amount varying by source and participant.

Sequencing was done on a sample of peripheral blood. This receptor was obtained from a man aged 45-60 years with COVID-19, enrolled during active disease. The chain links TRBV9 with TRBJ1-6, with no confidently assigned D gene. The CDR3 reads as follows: CASSGSIGNSPLHF. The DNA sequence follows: TGTGCCAGCAGCGGATCGATCGGGAATTCACCCCTCCACTTT. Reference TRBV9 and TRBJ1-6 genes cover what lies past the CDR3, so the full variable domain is DSGVTQTPKHLITATGQRVTLRCSPRSGDLSVYWYQQSLDQGLQFLIQYYNGEERAKGNILERFSAQQFPDLHSELNLSSLELGDSALYFCASSGSIGNSPLHFGNGTRLTVT.